What follows is one T cell receptor beta chain and its context. What antigen it recognizes has not been identified. Nothing much larger sits one base from this clone, and base qualities are not available. Receptor libraries were prepared by the immunoSEQ multiplex PCR assay. Not all clones reach the TCRdb copy of this immuneACCESS table, which keeps in-frame sequences only. Checked studies attribute under half of the gap to unresolved V genes and leave the rest unexplained. The sample records about 59,000 clones, roughly nine tenths of which are singletons. Together, the top ten hold around 3% of the sample. The data are from a study of T cell changes during pregnancy in multiple sclerosis (dated by TCRdb to 2018 to 2020). Background on the whole study: The study looked at changes in the T cell repertoire across pregnancy in women with multiple sclerosis.

V is cut by 4 bases and J by 4 bases, and the space between the germline ends is 14 bases. Based on the germline V gene, the CDR1 and CDR2 sequences are SGDLS and YYNGEE. Including the terminal cysteine and phenylalanine, the CDR3 comprises 14 residues. Only CDR3 DNA is held: 42 bases, read in frame from base 1. The sequence is built from TRBV9 and TRBJ1-1; D gene: possibly TRBD1, on 6 matching bases. The clonotype originates from a female donor in good health, enrolled as a control in a pregnancy study. The material was peripheral blood, obtained in the third trimester of pregnancy. The CDR3 loop reads CASSSGERVTEAFF. The nucleotides read TGTGCCAGCAGCTCAGGGGAGAGGGTCACTGAAGCTTTCTTT.